A selection of T cell receptor beta chains follows, all from one sample in a study of OX40 agonist ivuxolimab in advanced cancers. Data came from immunoSEQ multiplex PCR; TCRdb stores just in-frame clones and leaves some out. Counted here are roughly 80,000 clones, around 86% occurring once; the ten biggest clones make up around 2%. Sequencing was performed on CD4+ or CD8+ T cells sorted from blood, taken in a trial of the OX40 agonist ivuxolimab. These receptors came from an adult with an advanced solid tumor such as melanoma, head and neck, liver or kidney cancer. The CDR3 runs from the conserved cysteine through the conserved F or W. A D gene is named only where the DNA matches it firmly. Some rows have no size entry. The others give once, few or many, or a class for an expanded clone.

>NA|NA|TRBJ2-7|TRBV11-1
TGTGCCAGCAGCTCCAGCTCCTACGAGCAGTACTTC
CASSSSSYEQYF
>NA|NA|TRBJ1-4|TRBV28
TGTGCCAGCAGTCGAAGGGGTGAAAAACTGTTTTTT
CASSRRGEKLFF
>NA|NA|TRBJ2-1|TRBV11-3
TGTGCCAGCAGCCACTTACAGGGACATGAGCAGTTCTTC
CASSHLQGHEQFF
>TRBD1|NA|TRBJ2-7|TRBV5-6
TGTGCCAGCAGCAGTACCGGGACAGGGGTGAAAGAGCAGTACTTC
CASSSTGTGVKEQYF
>TRBD1|NA|TRBJ1-3|TRBV28
TGTGCCAGCAGAACCTCGACAGGGACCTTCTCTGGAAACACCATATATTTT
CASRTSTGTFSGNTIYF
>NA|NA|TRBJ1-3|TRBV5-6
TGTGCCAGCAGCTTGGTGAGGGGCCCCTACTCTGGAAACACCATATATTTT
CASSLVRGPYSGNTIYF
>TRBD2|NA|TRBJ2-2|TRBV18
TGTGCCAGCTCACCCCCGGGGGGGGGCGAAGTCACCGGGGAGCTGTTTTTT
CASSPPGGGEVTGELFF
>NA|NA|TRBJ1-5|TRBV7-2
TGTGCCAGCAGCTTAGGAGCAGTACAGCCCCAGCATTTT
CASSLGAVQPQHF
>TRBD2|NA|TRBJ2-7|TRBV7-2
TGTGCCAGCAGCCACCGGGGACTAGGCCCGTTAGAGCAGTACTTC
CASSHRGLGPLEQYF
>TRBD2|few|TRBJ2-2|TRBV7-3
TGTGCCAGCAGCGCGTCTAGCGGGTCGACCGGGGAGCTGTTTTTT
CASSASSGSTGELFF
>NA|few|TRBJ2-2|TRBV7-8
TGTGCCAGCAGTTGGGGTCGAGGGACCGGGGAGCTGTTTTTT
CASSWGRGTGELFF
>NA|NA|TRBJ2-2|TRBV29-1
TGCAGCGTTGGGGTCAGCGCGAACACCGGGGAGCTGTTTTTT
CSVGVSANTGELFF
>NA|NA|TRBJ1-3|TRBV7-9
TGTGCCAGCAGCCCCTATACGGATTCTCTCTCTGGAAACACCATATATTTT
CASSPYTDSLSGNTIYF
>NA|NA|TRBJ2-1|TRBV28
TGTGCCAGCAGTTCCTCCCTCGGTGAGCAGTTCTTC
CASSSSLGEQFF
>TRBD1|NA|TRBJ1-4|TRBV18
TGTGCCAGCTCACGGGACAGGACTAATGAAAAACTGTTTTTT
CASSRDRTNEKLFF
>NA|NA|TRBJ2-2|TRBV19
TGTGCCAGTAGTAGAACTTTGTCGGGCGAGCTGTTTTTT
CASSRTLSGELFF
>NA|NA|TRBJ2-7|TRBV5-5
TGTGCCAGCAGCCCTGGACAGTTCTACGAGCAGTACTTC
CASSPGQFYEQYF
>NA|NA|TRBJ1-4|TRBV28
TGTGCCAGCACCCCAGGGACACTCACCATTAATAATGAAAAACTGTTTTTT
CASTPGTLTINNEKLFF
>NA|NA|TRBJ2-2|TRBV5-1
TGCGCCAGCAGCGTTAGCGTCACCGGGGAGCTGTTTTTT
CASSVSVTGELFF
>TRBD2|NA|TRBJ2-7|TRBV29-1
TGCAGCGTTTCCGGGACTAGCGGGGGATACTCCTACGAGCAGTACTTC
CSVSGTSGGYSYEQYF
>NA|NA|TRBJ1-2|TRBV6-5
TGTGCCATCCCCGTCAGGGAGTGGTATGGCTACACCTTC
CAIPVREWYGYTF
>NA|once|TRBJ2-4|TRBV6-1
TGTGCCAGCAGTGAAGCTCCGGGTGGGCAAATCATTCAGTACTTC
CASSEAPGGQIIQYF
>NA|NA|TRBJ2-3|TRBV28
TGTGCCAGCAGTTTTACAGGGACGGCTGGGGGTACGCAGTATTTT
CASSFTGTAGGTQYF
>NA|NA|TRBJ1-5|TRBV6-5
TGTGCCAGCATCCTACGGGGGGGGTTGAATCAGCCCCAGCATTTT
CASILRGGLNQPQHF
>NA|few|TRBJ2-7|TRBV19
TGTGCCAGTAGTATGGACGGGGCGCTTTACGAGCAGTACTTC
CASSMDGALYEQYF
>NA|NA|TRBJ1-4|TRBV29-1
TGCAGCGTCCGGGGGGGGGCCAACGAAAAACTGTTTTTT
CSVRGGANEKLFF
>TRBD2|NA|TRBJ2-3|TRBV29-1
TGCAGCTCTGGGGGGGGTCGTAGCACAGATACGCAGTATTTT
CSSGGGRSTDTQYF
>NA|NA|TRBJ2-3|TRBV30
TGTGCCCGTCGGGAGCGATTGGGCACAGATACGCAGTATTTT
CARRERLGTDTQYF